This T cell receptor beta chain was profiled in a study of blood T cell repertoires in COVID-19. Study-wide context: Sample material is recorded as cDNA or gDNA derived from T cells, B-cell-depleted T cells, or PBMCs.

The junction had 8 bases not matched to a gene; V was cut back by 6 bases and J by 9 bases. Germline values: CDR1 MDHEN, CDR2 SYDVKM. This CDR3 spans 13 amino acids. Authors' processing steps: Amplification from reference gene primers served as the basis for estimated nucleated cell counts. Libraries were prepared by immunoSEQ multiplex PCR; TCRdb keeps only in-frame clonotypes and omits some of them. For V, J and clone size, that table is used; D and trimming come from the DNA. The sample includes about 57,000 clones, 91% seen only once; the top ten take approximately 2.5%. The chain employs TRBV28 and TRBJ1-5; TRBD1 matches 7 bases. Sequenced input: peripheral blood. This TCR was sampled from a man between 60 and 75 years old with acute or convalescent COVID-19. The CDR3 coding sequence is TGTGCCAGCAGCTCAGGGGGAATTACGCCCCAGCATTTT. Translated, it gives CASSSGGITPQHF.